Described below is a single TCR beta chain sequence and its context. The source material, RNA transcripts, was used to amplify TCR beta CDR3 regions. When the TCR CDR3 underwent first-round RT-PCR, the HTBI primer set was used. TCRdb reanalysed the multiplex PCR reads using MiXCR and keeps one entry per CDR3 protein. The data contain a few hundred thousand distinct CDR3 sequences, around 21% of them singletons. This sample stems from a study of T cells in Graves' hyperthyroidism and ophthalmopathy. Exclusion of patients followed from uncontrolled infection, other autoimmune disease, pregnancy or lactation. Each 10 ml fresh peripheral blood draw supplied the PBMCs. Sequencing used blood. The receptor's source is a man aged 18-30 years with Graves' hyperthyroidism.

The CDR3 loop is CATSRDRINQPQHF. The CDR3 DNA is TGTGCCACCAGCAGAGATCGCATAAATCAGCCCCAGCATTTT. The chain uses TRBV15 and TRBJ1-5; D ambiguous. This CDR3 is built from 14 residues. The germline V gene encodes CDR1 LNHNV and CDR2 YYDKDF (reference sequence). V gave up 0 bases and J gave up 4 bases, with 7 bases separating them.